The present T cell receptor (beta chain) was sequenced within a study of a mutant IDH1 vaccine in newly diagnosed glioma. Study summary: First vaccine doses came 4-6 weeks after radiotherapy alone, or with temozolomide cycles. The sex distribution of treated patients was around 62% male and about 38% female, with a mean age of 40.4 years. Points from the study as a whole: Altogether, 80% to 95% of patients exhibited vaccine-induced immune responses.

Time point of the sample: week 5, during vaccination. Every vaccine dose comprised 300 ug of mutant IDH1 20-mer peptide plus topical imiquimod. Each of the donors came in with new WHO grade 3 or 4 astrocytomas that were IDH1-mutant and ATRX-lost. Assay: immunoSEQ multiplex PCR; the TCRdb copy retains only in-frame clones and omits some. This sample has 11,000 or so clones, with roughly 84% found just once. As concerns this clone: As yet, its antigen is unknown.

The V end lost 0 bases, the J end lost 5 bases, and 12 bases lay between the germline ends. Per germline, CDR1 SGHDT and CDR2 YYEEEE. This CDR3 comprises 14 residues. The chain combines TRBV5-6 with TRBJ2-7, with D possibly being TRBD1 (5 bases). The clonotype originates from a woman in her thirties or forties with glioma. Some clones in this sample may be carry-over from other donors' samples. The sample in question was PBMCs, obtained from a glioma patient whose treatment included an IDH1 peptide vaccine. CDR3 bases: TGTGCCAGCAGCTTGGCCACCAGGGTCCACGAGCAGTACTTC. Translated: CASSLATRVHEQYF.